The 30 T cell receptor beta chains in this list originate from one sample, sequenced in a study of CD8 T cells in Susac syndrome. Random-hexamer reverse transcription was applied to roughly 0.5 to 1 ug RNA. TCRdb re-called the immunoSEQ multiplex PCR reads through MiXCR, storing one row per CDR3 protein. The data contain around 25,000 distinct CDR3 sequences, about 94% of them singletons. Sample: CD8+ T cells from PBMCs. Source of these receptors: a human donor with Susac syndrome.

This clonotype was observed once. The rearrangement joins TRBV6-5 to TRBJ1-1; 9 bases line up with TRBD1. The germline V gene encodes CDR1 MNHEY and CDR2 SVGAGI. V shed 3 bases and J 7 bases; nucleotides not matched to a gene: 6. The CDR3 runs to 14 residues. The chain's CDR3 is CASSYGQGRGEAFF. The DNA for the CDR3 is TGTGCCAGCAGTTATGGACAGGGGAGGGGTGAAGCTTTCTTT.

The chain recombines TRBV6-5 with TRBJ2-5; D is ambiguous. CDR3 length: 14 amino acids. Between the trimmed V and J ends, which lost 0 bases and 1 base, there was a span of 6 bases. Germline loops: CDR1 MNHEY, CDR2 SVGAGI. CDR3 nucleotide sequence: TGTGCCAGCAGTTACTCAGGGATCCAAGAGACCCAGTACTTC. Translating it yields CASSYSGIQETQYF.

The chain links TRBV5-1 to TRBJ2-7; D might be TRBD2 (6 bases). Germline CDR1 and CDR2: SGHRS and YFSETQ. V shed 0 bases and J shed 0 bases, with 10 bases lying between them. The CDR3 is 15 residues long. CDR3 region: CASSLGGVASYEQYF. CDR3 DNA: TGCGCCAGCAGCTTGGGGGGGGTCGCCTCCTACGAGCAGTACTTC.

The chain couples TRBV11-3 to TRBJ2-5; D unclear. Germline V lookup: CDR1 SGHNT, CDR2 YENEEA. Between the trimmed V and J ends, which lost 5 bases and 2 bases, there was a span of 6 bases. This CDR3 is built from 12 residues. The CDR3 protein is CASSKGQETQYF. CDR3 DNA sequence: TGTGCCAGCAGCAAAGGGCAAGAGACCCAGTACTTC.

The chain has TRBV2 and TRBJ1-1, with unresolved D. The CDR3 totals 12 residues. Trimming cost V 9 bases and J 0 bases, with 8 bases left between them. CDR1 and CDR2 from the germline V gene are SNHLY and FYNNEI. The CDR3 DNA follows: TGTGCCAGTCAGACCTTGAACACTGAAGCTTTCTTT. This sequence encodes CASQTLNTEAFF.

The V call is TRBV6-5, the J call TRBJ1-6; weak D call: TRBD1 (6 bases). The CDR3 totals 19 residues. Trimming removed 2 bases from V and 0 bases from J, with 17 bases in between. The V gene's germline CDR1 is MNHEY and CDR2 SVGAGI. CDR3 protein: CASSYRGTHDSSYNSPLHF. The CDR3 nucleotides read TGTGCCAGCAGTTACAGGGGGACCCATGATAGCTCCTATAATTCACCCCTCCACTTT.

V usage is TRBV28 and J usage is TRBJ1-5, with D uncertain. The CDR3 sequence is 14 residues long. Trimming left V 6 bases short and J 3 bases short, with 12 bases between. Germline V gene sequence: CDR1 MDHEN, CDR2 SYDVKM. The CDR3 DNA reads TGTGCCAGCAGAACGCATAAAAACAATCAGCCCCAGCATTTT. It yields the protein CASRTHKNNQPQHF. Together with reference TRBV28 and TRBJ1-5, the CDR3 gives the full variable domain: DVKVTQSSRYLVKRTGEKVFLECVQDMDHENMFWYRQDPGLGLRLIYFSYDVKMKEKGDIPEGYSVSREKKERFSLILESASTNQTSMYLCASRTHKNNQPQHFGDGTRLSIL.

Only one count was recorded for this clonotype. The chain employs TRBV28 and TRBJ2-4; 8 nucleotides agree with TRBD1. The J segment lost 11 bases and the V segment lost 3 bases, leaving 9 bases of the junction unmatched. Germline V gene lookup returns CDR1 MDHEN and CDR2 SYDVKM. The length of the CDR3 is 14 residues. CDR3 nucleotides: TGTGCCAGCAGTTTCCTCGGCAGGGGGCTATTTCAGTACTTC. Protein product: CASSFLGRGLFQYF.

This rearrangement joins TRBV5-4 to TRBJ2-7; possibly TRBD1 for D (5 bases). The germline V gene has CDR1 SGHNT and CDR2 YYREEE (reference sequence). Trimming cost V 2 bases and J 2 bases, with 11 bases left between them. The CDR3 runs 14 residues. Here the CDR3 reads CASSFDSTPYEQYF. The CDR3 DNA follows: TGTGCCAGCAGCTTTGACAGTACTCCCTACGAGCAGTACTTC. Using reference TRBV5-4 and TRBJ2-7 for the parts outside the CDR3, the full variable domain is ETGVTQSPTHLIKTRGQQVTLRCSSQSGHNTVSWYQQALGQGPQFIFQYYREEENGRGNFPPRFSGLQFPNYSSELNVNALELDDSALYLCASSFDSTPYEQYFGPGTRLTVT.

The gene calls are TRBV3-1 and TRBJ2-7; the match to TRBD1 covers 8 bases. After removal of 0 bases from V and 2 bases from J, the junction contained 9 bases not matched to a gene. The CDR3 has 17 amino acids. Germline CDR1 and CDR2: LGHDT and YNNKEL (reference sequence). The CDR3 DNA is TGTGCCAGCAGCCAAGATTTGATGGGACAGGTAGCCTACGAGCAGTACTTC. This encodes CASSQDLMGQVAYEQYF.

This clonotype was seen a single time. The chain is built from TRBV5-1 and TRBJ2-5; perhaps D is TRBD1 or TRBD2 (5 bases each). The germline CDR1 and CDR2 sequences are SGHRS and YFSETQ. The CDR3 sequence is 15 residues long. V was clipped by 4 bases and J by 1 base, with 14 bases between them. The CDR3 DNA sequence: TGCGCCAGCAGCCCTAGAGGGGCAGGCCAAGAGACCCAGTACTTC. Its translation: CASSPRGAGQETQYF. Full variable domain (remainder filled in from reference TRBV5-1 and TRBJ2-5): KAGVTQTPRYLIKTRGQQVTLSCSPISGHRSVSWYQQTPGQGLQFLFEYFSETQRNKGNFPGRFSGRQFSNSRSEMNVSTLELGDSALYLCASSPRGAGQETQYFGPGTRLLVL.

V usage is TRBV21-1 and J usage is TRBJ1-5. TRBV21-1 is a pseudogene segment. CDR3 length: 16 amino acids. CDR3 nucleotide sequence: TGTGCCAGCAGCAAACTACAGATTTATAGCAATCAGCCCCAGCATTTT. Protein: CASSKLQIYSNQPQHF.

The rearrangement links TRBV6-4 to TRBJ2-3, with a possible D match to TRBD2 (6 bases). Germline V CDR1 and CDR2: MRHNA, SNTAGT. The V end was cut by 5 bases, the J end by 0 bases, with 9 bases between. CDR3 length equals 14 residues. In DNA, the CDR3 is TGTGCCAGCAGTCCCAGCGGGAGCACAGATACGCAGTATTTT. Translating it yields CASSPSGSTDTQYF.

V gene TRBV19 combines with J gene TRBJ2-7, with D uncertain. The CDR3 sequence is 14 residues long. CDR1 LNHDA and CDR2 SQIVND come from the germline V gene (reference sequence). V dropped 5 bases and J dropped 3 bases, with 14 bases sitting between them. The CDR3 coding sequence is TGTGCCAGTAGTGGTGACTCCTCTGACTACGAGCAGTACTTC. It yields the protein CASSGDSSDYEQYF.

CDR3: CASSVGWQARRSGQETQYF. The CDR3 region has the DNA TGTGCCAGCAGCGTAGGTTGGCAGGCGCGAAGGTCGGGACAAGAGACCCAGTACTTC. The gene calls are TRBV9 and TRBJ2-5; D perhaps matches TRBD2 (5 bases). Germline CDR1 is SGDLS and CDR2 is YYNGEE. Trimming stripped 0 bases from V and 2 bases from J, with 23 bases between. The CDR3 is 19 residues long.

The chain joins TRBV20-1 to TRBJ1-1; D remains unclear. Germline CDR1 is DFQATT and CDR2 is SNEGSKA (reference sequence). The CDR3 sequence is 10 residues long. V lost 5 bases to trimming and J lost 2 bases, with 3 bases between them. The CDR3 sequence is CSAQNTEAFF. For the CDR3, the DNA is TGCAGTGCTCAAAACACTGAAGCTTTCTTT.

This chain uses TRBV14 with TRBJ2-3, with D possibly TRBD1 on 5 matching bases. Trimming took 1 base from V and 5 from J, leaving 19 bases between them. Germline loops: CDR1 SGHDN, CDR2 FVKESK. This CDR3 has 17 amino acids. This CDR3 is CASSQAAQNTREDTQYF. As DNA, the CDR3 is TGTGCCAGCAGCCAAGCTGCGCAGAATACCAGGGAAGATACGCAGTATTTT.

The genes are TRBV5-5 and TRBJ1-1, with D unclear. Germline CDR1 reads SGHKS; CDR2 reads YYEKEE (reference sequence). This CDR3 has 11 amino acids. With 7 bases removed from V and 7 bases from J, the gap between germline ends came to 11 bases. CDR3 protein: CASLLGFEAFF. The CDR3 region has the DNA TGTGCCAGCCTCCTGGGGTTTGAAGCTTTCTTT.

The chain couples TRBV7-6 to TRBJ2-7; D is ambiguous. The CDR3 has 12 amino acids. Trimming removed 1 base from V and 5 bases from J, with 6 bases in between. In germline, CDR1 is SGHVS, CDR2 FNYEAQ. The chain's CDR3 is CASSLGADEQYF. CDR3 DNA sequence: TGTGCCAGCAGCTTAGGTGCGGACGAGCAGTACTTC.

Note on this clonotype: A much larger clone sits a single nucleotide away, making a read error possible. The chain links TRBV29-1 to TRBJ2-7, with 9 bases matching TRBD1. This CDR3 is 14 amino acids long. Germline values: CDR1 SQVTM, CDR2 ANQGSEA. The trim removed 8 bases at V and 0 bases at J, leaving 8 bases unmatched. DNA of the CDR3: TGCAGCATTGTCGGGACAGGGTTCTCCTACGAGCAGTACTTC. It codes for CSIVGTGFSYEQYF.

The chain combines TRBV6-5 with TRBJ2-7, with D possibly being TRBD1 (6 bases). Trimming removed 2 bases at V and 3 bases at J, with 17 bases between. The CDR3 contains 16 residues. The germline gives CDR1 MNHEY, CDR2 SVGAGI. The CDR3 region has the DNA TGTGCCAGCAGTTACAGTACCCAAAGCAGGGGCTACGAGCAGTACTTC. Its protein product is CASSYSTQSRGYEQYF.

The genes are TRBV12-3 or TRBV12-4 and TRBJ2-7; no definite D call. CDR3 size: 13 residues. V lost 10 bases and J 0 bases, leaving 13 bases between the germline ends. CDR3 in DNA: TGTGCCACCCGGGCCGGAAGCTCCTACGAGCAGTACTTC. Amino acid sequence: CATRAGSSYEQYF.

This chain joins TRBV4-1 and TRBJ1-1; D uncertain. The germline V and J ends were trimmed by 4 bases and 1 base, with 7 bases remaining between them. Germline-derived CDR1 and CDR2 are MGHRA and YSYEKL. The CDR3 consists of 13 residues. In DNA form, the CDR3 reads TGCGCCAGCAGCCTGGCAGGGAACACTGAAGCTTTCTTT. Translation gives CASSLAGNTEAFF.

This chain joins TRBV6-5 and TRBJ1-4, with D tentatively TRBD1 (6 bases). Deletions cut 3 bases from V and 5 bases from J, with 10 bases between. CDR1 is MNHEY and CDR2 is SVGAGI in the germline V gene. The CDR3 is 14 residues long. The CDR3 DNA reads TGTGCCAGCAGTTATAGGACAGTCAATGAAAAACTGTTTTTT. Amino acid sequence: CASSYRTVNEKLFF.

The rearrangement links TRBV3-1 to TRBJ1-1; TRBD1 aligns across 7 bases. Germline CDR1 is LGHDT and CDR2 is YNNKEL (reference sequence). V lost 4 bases, J lost 3 bases, and 8 bases stayed unmatched. The CDR3 consists of 15 residues. CDR3 loop: CASSRDRVWDTEAFF. The CDR3 DNA sequence: TGTGCCAGCAGCCGTGACAGGGTTTGGGACACTGAAGCTTTCTTT.

The chain couples TRBV13 to TRBJ2-1; the match to TRBD2 covers 13 bases. This CDR3 is built from 14 residues. CDR1 PRHDT and CDR2 FYEKMQ come from the germline V gene (reference sequence). The ends lost 5 bases at V and 10 bases at J; junction bases unmatched: 5. CDR3 residues: CASSLGLAGDEQFF. The CDR3 nucleotides read TGTGCCAGCAGCCTCGGACTAGCGGGGGACGAGCAGTTCTTC.

In its sample, this clonotype was seen once. V and J are TRBV13 and TRBJ1-4, with 9 bases that match TRBD1. Germline V CDR1 and CDR2: PRHDT, FYEKMQ (reference sequence). Germline trimming cut 4 bases from V and 6 bases from J; bases unmatched to any gene: 3. The CDR3 runs to 14 residues. CDR3 amino acids: CASSSGTGYEKLFF. The CDR3 DNA reads as TGTGCCAGCAGCTCCGGGACAGGGTATGAAAAACTGTTTTTT.

This chain connects TRBV5-6 to TRBJ1-1; no definite D call. Trimming removed 4 bases at V and 1 base at J, with 8 bases between. CDR3 length equals 13 residues. CDR1 and CDR2 from the germline V gene are SGHDT and YYEEEE. The CDR3 spells CASSHLGNTEAFF. The CDR3 DNA is TGTGCCAGCAGCCACCTCGGGAACACTGAAGCTTTCTTT.

V gene TRBV3-1 combines with J gene TRBJ2-2, with a possible D match to TRBD1 (5 bases). Germline values: CDR1 LGHDT, CDR2 YNNKEL (reference sequence). The ends were cut back, 2 bases at V and 5 bases at J, with 18 bases in the middle. The CDR3 totals 17 residues. The CDR3 bases are TGTGCCAGCAGCCAACTTACCAGGGTCGGAAGTACCGGGGAGCTGTTTTTT. Its translation: CASSQLTRVGSTGELFF. Combining the CDR3 with reference TRBV3-1 and TRBJ2-2 gives the whole variable domain DTAVSQTPKYLVTQMGNDKSIKCEQNLGHDTMYWYKQDSKKFLKIMFSYNNKELIINETVPNRFSPKSPDKAHLNLHINSLELGDSAVYFCASSQLTRVGSTGELFFGEGSRLTVL.

The chain carries TRBV6-5 and TRBJ1-2; 7 bases are a match to TRBD1. Trimming at V came to 6 bases and at J to 0 bases, leaving 7 bases not matched to a gene. Germline loops: CDR1 MNHEY, CDR2 SVGAGI. This CDR3 region has 15 residues. CDR3 in DNA: TGTGCCAGCAGCCCGCCGGGACAGCCTAACTATGGCTACACCTTC. It is translated as CASSPPGQPNYGYTF.